The clone carrying this T cell receptor (beta chain) was seen at least ten times. Its antigen is not known. The V gene end was trimmed by 5 bases and the J gene end by 7 bases; junction bases not matched to a gene: 6. CDR1 SEHNR and CDR2 FQNEAQ come from the germline V gene (reference sequence). This CDR3 spans 13 amino acids. This entry comes from a study of regulatory T cells in long-lasting Graves disease. As for time point: persistent/refractory GD, antithyroid drugs over 5 years with positive TRAb. PBMC-extracted RNA yielded the TCR library. Study-level results: Persistent disease preferred TRBV28, TRBJ1-2 and TRBJ2-5; new disease, TRBV20-1 and TRBJ2-1.

CDR3-region Arm-PCR and iRepertoire HTBI primers produced the TCR beta libraries. TCRdb reanalysed the multiplex PCR reads using MiXCR and keeps one entry per CDR3 protein. The table records around 460,000 distinct CDR3 sequences, roughly 21% of them present only once. The sequenced sample was peripheral blood mononuclear cells (PBMCs), obtained when the disease was refractory, from a patient treated with antithyroid drugs. The chain combines TRBV7-9 with TRBJ2-5; TRBD1 aligns across 8 bases. This TCR came from a female donor with Graves disease. CDR3 in DNA: TGTGCCAGCAGCCAGGACAGGGCAGGGACCCAGTACTTC. Translation: CASSQDRAGTQYF.